This TCR beta chain derives from a study of blood T cell repertoires in COVID-19. Study in general: Spain, Italy and the United States supplied samples that represented acute and convalescent COVID-19.

Original processing methods: Estimation of nucleated cell counts was performed using reference gene primer amplification. The protocol was immunoSEQ multiplex PCR, while the TCRdb copy is restricted to in-frame clones and leaves out a portion. The V and J calls and the clone size are those of that table, but D and trimming were determined from the DNA. This table has about 120,000 clones, approximately 87% appearing once. There are a few counts of this clone. Germline values: CDR1 MRHNA, CDR2 SNTAGT. The CDR3 totals 16 residues. After removal of 6 bases from V and 6 bases from J, the junction contained 9 bases not matched to a gene.

The genes are TRBV6-4 and TRBJ1-6, with 9 bases that match TRBD1. Input material: peripheral blood. The TCR originated in a man aged 25 to 40 with acute or convalescent COVID-19. CDR3 loop: CASSESPGQGNSPLHF. For the CDR3, the DNA is TGTGCCAGCAGCGAGAGCCCGGGACAGGGTAATTCACCCCTCCACTTT.